The 13 T cell receptor beta chains listed next were all sequenced from one sample in a study of cytomegalovirus exposure and HLA in healthy donors. Both 60 Vbeta primers and 13 Jbeta primers went into the PCR. TCRdb's table, derived via immunoSEQ multiplex PCR, lists solely in-frame clones and lacks some. The sample consists of around 190,000 clones, 78% of them appearing once. Source material: PBMCs. These receptors were obtained from a female donor in good health and CMV-seronegative.

The gene calls are TRBV7-3 and TRBJ2-7; 8 bases fit TRBD1. J lost 2 bases, V lost 5 bases, and 14 bases had no gene match. Germline CDR1 is SGHTA and CDR2 is FQGTGA. The CDR3 consists of 17 residues. The chain's CDR3 is CASSPGNAGQGAYEQYF. CDR3 sequence (DNA): TGTGCCAGCAGCCCAGGAAACGCTGGACAGGGTGCCTACGAGCAGTACTTC.

This chain joins TRBV7-9 and TRBJ1-1; D gene uncertain. The CDR3 runs to 14 residues. Germline lookup yields CDR1 SEHNR and CDR2 FQNEAQ (reference sequence). V gave up 1 base and J gave up 1 base, with 7 bases separating them. The CDR3 region has the DNA TGTGCCAGCAGCTTAGAGACATCGAACACTGAAGCTTTCTTT. It yields the protein CASSLETSNTEAFF.

The chain carries TRBV7-9 and TRBJ1-1; D is possibly TRBD1 (6 bases). The V and J ends lost 1 base and 0 bases respectively, with 21 bases between them. The CDR3 loop spans 19 amino acids. Germline CDR1 SEHNR, CDR2 FQNEAQ (reference sequence). The CDR3: CASSLGFVGQNMMNTEAFF. DNA of the CDR3: TGTGCCAGCAGCTTAGGTTTTGTCGGACAGAACATGATGAACACTGAAGCTTTCTTT.

The rearrangement joins TRBV25-1 to TRBJ1-1, with 7 bases matching TRBD1. V was clipped by 3 bases and J by 3 bases; unmatched bases: 4. CDR3 length: 14 amino acids. Germline V lookup: CDR1 MGHDK, CDR2 SYGVNS. The CDR3 DNA follows: TGTGCCAGCAGTGATTGGCAGGGGGACACTGAAGCTTTCTTT. Residues: CASSDWQGDTEAFF.

V gene TRBV5-5 combines with J gene TRBJ1-4; 7 bases agree with TRBD1. Looked up from germline, CDR1 is SGHKS and CDR2 is YYEKEE (reference sequence). Trimming removed 5 bases from V and 5 bases from J; junction bases left unmatched: 6. There are 14 residues in the CDR3. Here the CDR3 reads CASSPTGMNEKLFF. CDR3 DNA sequence: TGTGCCAGCAGTCCGACAGGGATGAATGAAAAACTGTTTTTT.

The CDR3 protein is CASSPRQGTGNTIYF. Written as DNA, the CDR3 is TGTGCCAGCAGCCCGCGACAGGGAACAGGAAACACCATATATTTT. This chain connects TRBV4-2 to TRBJ1-3; 7 bases are a match to TRBD1. Germline values: CDR1 LGHNA, CDR2 YNFKEQ. The CDR3 length is 15 residues. The V and J ends lost 4 bases and 4 bases, in that order; junction bases with no gene match: 7.

V and J are TRBV9 and TRBJ2-7; D may be TRBD1 (6 bases). Germline V lookup: CDR1 SGDLS, CDR2 YYNGEE. CDR3 length: 12 amino acids. Trimming shortened V by 0 bases and J by 13 bases, and 14 bases separated the two germline ends. The CDR3 nucleotides read TGTGCCAGCAGCGTAGAAGGGGGAACGATTTACTTC. Its protein product is CASSVEGGTIYF.

The V call is TRBV19, the J call TRBJ1-3; 9 nucleotides line up with TRBD1. Trimming took 10 bases from V and 3 from J; bases not matched to a gene: 25. CDR1 and CDR2 from the germline V gene are LNHDA and SQIVND (reference sequence). The CDR3 consists of 20 residues. The CDR3 DNA reads TGTGCCACTCCTGGGGGGCAAGGACAGGGGAAGAATTTTGGTGGAAACACCATATATTTT. Its translation is CATPGGQGQGKNFGGNTIYF.

The chain links TRBV6-1 to TRBJ2-1; perhaps TRBD2 as D (6 bases). Trimming removed 0 bases at V and 0 bases at J, with 9 bases between. This CDR3 is built from 16 residues. The V gene's germline CDR1 is MNHNS and CDR2 SASEGT. This CDR3 is CASSEALGGSYNEQFF. CDR3 DNA: TGTGCCAGCAGTGAAGCGCTCGGGGGCTCCTACAATGAGCAGTTCTTC.

The rearrangement uses TRBV27 and TRBJ2-7, with D perhaps matching TRBD2 (6 bases). Trimming pared 2 bases from V and 6 bases from J, leaving 20 bases between. Germline values: CDR1 MNHEY, CDR2 SMNVEV (reference sequence). This CDR3 spans 16 amino acids. This CDR3 reads CASSLQGGLRRFEQYF. Here the CDR3 DNA reads TGTGCCAGCAGTTTACAGGGAGGCCTCCGGCGGTTCGAGCAGTACTTC.

This sequence joins TRBV28 and TRBJ1-2; D might be TRBD1 (5 bases). Trimming left V 6 bases short and J 1 base short, with 9 bases between. In germline, CDR1 is MDHEN, CDR2 SYDVKM. The CDR3 loop spans 13 amino acids. The CDR3 sequence is CASSPQVNYGYTF. CDR3 nucleotide sequence: TGTGCCAGCAGCCCACAGGTTAACTATGGCTACACCTTC.

The chain joins TRBV6-1 to TRBJ1-5, with TRBD1 identical over 9 bases. V lost 4 bases, J lost 5 bases, and 3 bases stayed unmatched. The CDR3 runs 14 residues. Germline V lookup: CDR1 MNHNS, CDR2 SASEGT. The chain's CDR3 is CASSGGQGHQPQHF. CDR3 nucleotides: TGTGCCAGCAGTGGGGGACAGGGTCATCAGCCCCAGCATTTT.

This chain links TRBV5-3 with TRBJ2-2; D not certain. TRBV5-3 qualifies as an ORF whose function is uncertain. The CDR3 spans 14 residues. V lost 4 bases to trimming and J lost 2 bases, with 9 bases between them. This chain's CDR3 is CARSRNRNTGELFF. Written as DNA, the CDR3 is TGTGCCAGAAGCAGGAACAGAAACACCGGGGAGCTGTTTTTT.